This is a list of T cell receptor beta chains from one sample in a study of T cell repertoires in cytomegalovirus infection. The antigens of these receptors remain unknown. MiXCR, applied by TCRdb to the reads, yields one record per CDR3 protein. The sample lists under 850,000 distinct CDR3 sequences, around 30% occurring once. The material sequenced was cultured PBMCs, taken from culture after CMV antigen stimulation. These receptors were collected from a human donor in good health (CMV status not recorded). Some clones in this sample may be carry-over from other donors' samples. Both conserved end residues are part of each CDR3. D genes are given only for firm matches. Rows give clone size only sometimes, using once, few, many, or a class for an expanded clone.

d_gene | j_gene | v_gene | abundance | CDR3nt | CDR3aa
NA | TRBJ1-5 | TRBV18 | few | TGTGCCAGCTCCCCTATGGGGGGGGCGTATAATCAGCCCCAGCATTTT | CASSPMGGAYNQPQHF
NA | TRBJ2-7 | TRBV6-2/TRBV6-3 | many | TGTGCCAGCAGTTACCTAGCGTACGAGCAGTACTTC | CASSYLAYEQYF
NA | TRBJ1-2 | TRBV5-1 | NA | TGCGCCAGCAGGAGCAGGGCGTACCCTATGGGCTACACCTTC | CASRSRAYPMGYTF
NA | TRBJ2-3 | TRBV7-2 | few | TGTGCCAGCAGCCCGTTTCGGGCTTTCACAGATACGCAGTATTTT | CASSPFRAFTDTQYF
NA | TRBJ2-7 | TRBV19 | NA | TGTGCCAGTAGTATGAGAGCGGTGGGGTACGAGCAGTACTTC | CASSMRAVGYEQYF
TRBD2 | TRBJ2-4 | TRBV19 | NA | TGTGCCAGTAGTAGACTAGCGGGGCTAGCCAAAAACATTCAGTACTTC | CASSRLAGLAKNIQYF
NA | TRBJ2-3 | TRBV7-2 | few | TGTGCCAGCAGCTTAGAATGGGTGAGCACAGATACGCAGTATTTT | CASSLEWVSTDTQYF
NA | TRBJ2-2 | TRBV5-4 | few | TGTGCCAGCTTGTCAGGGGAAAACACCGGGGAGCTGTTTTTT | CASLSGENTGELFF
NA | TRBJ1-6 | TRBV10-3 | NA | TGTGCCATCAGTGAGAATGGGGATTCACCCCTCCACTTT | CAISENGDSPLHF
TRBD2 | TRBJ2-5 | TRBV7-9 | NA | TGTGCCAGCAGCTTATGGGTAGCGGGGGTCCAAGAGACCCAGTACTTC | CASSLWVAGVQETQYF
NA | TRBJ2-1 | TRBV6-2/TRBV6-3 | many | TGTGCCAGCAGTTATAACTCATTCTCCTACAATGAGCAGTTCTTC | CASSYNSFSYNEQFF
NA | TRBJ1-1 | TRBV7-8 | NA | TGTGCCAGCAGCTTAGTTCCGGGAACCGCCACTGAAGCTTTCTTT | CASSLVPGTATEAFF
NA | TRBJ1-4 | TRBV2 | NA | TGTGCCAGCAGGGAACCCAATGAAAAACTGTTTTTT | CASREPNEKLFF
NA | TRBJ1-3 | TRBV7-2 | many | TGTGCCAGCAGCTTCGAGGGGGCTGGAAACACCATATATTTT | CASSFEGAGNTIYF
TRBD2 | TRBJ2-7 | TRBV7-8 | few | TGTGCCAGCAGCTTAGGGCTAGCGGGGGGCCTCGCCTACGAGCAGTACTTC | CASSLGLAGGLAYEQYF
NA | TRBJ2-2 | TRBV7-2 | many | TGTGCCAGCAGCTTAGTCACCGGGGAGCTGTTTTTT | CASSLVTGELFF
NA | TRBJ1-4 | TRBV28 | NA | TGTGCCAGCAGTTCCCCGGGGGAGGAAAAACTGTTTTTT | CASSSPGEEKLFF
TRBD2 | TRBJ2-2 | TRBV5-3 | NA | TGTGCCAGCAGCCCACCCCTATCGGGGGGGGGTGGGGAGCTGTTTTTT | CASSPPLSGGGGELFF
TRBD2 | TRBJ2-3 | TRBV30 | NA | TGTGCCTACTCCCCTGGACTAGCGAGAACAGATACGCAGTATTTT | CAYSPGLARTDTQYF
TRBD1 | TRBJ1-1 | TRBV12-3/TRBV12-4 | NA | TGTGCCAGCAGCAAACTGGACAGGGGAGGTATGGGGATGAACACTGAAGCTTTCTTT | CASSKLDRGGMGMNTEAFF
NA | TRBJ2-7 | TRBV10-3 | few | TGTGCCATCGGATTAGGCGGGACCTCCGCCTACGAGCAGTACTTC | CAIGLGGTSAYEQYF
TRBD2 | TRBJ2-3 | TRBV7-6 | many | TGTGCCAGCAGCTTAGAACTAGCGGTGGGCACAGATACGCAGTATTTT | CASSLELAVGTDTQYF
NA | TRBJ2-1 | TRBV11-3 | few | TGTGCCAGCAGCTCAGAGGGGGGGGCAGGCCATGAGCAGTTCTTC | CASSSEGGAGHEQFF